The present T cell receptor (beta chain) was sequenced within a study of cytomegalovirus exposure and HLA in healthy donors. Overall study findings and caveats: Sequences of the TCR beta chain were said to predict the HLA-A and HLA-B alleles of most subjects accurately. The classifier reportedly diagnosed cytomegalovirus status with high sensitivity and specificity. Earlier analysis looked at TCR beta V segments, and most were productive about 87% or about 30% of the time.

As concerns this clone: What it recognizes is unknown.

Germline V gives CDR1 SNHLY, CDR2 FYNNEI. J lost 2 bases, V lost 5 bases, and 5 bases had no gene match. The CDR3 is 15 amino acids. The primer mix had 60 Vbeta and 13 Jbeta primers. Authors' analysis steps: There were 80 million to 95 million unique TCR beta chains by a later count, and approximately 10 million of them were shared. The repertoire was sequenced with immunoSEQ multiplex PCR; TCRdb's copy has only in-frame clones and lacks some. For V, J and clone size, that table is used; D and trimming come from the DNA. The table shows around 140,000 clones, with approximately 79% occurring only once.

Sequenced material: PBMCs. The origin of this receptor is a male donor in good health and CMV-seronegative. The chain recombines TRBV2 with TRBJ1-3; TRBD1 matches 8 bases. CDR3 DNA: TGTGCCAGCAGTACACAGGGGGTCGCTGGAAACACCATATATTTT. Amino acids: CASSTQGVAGNTIYF.